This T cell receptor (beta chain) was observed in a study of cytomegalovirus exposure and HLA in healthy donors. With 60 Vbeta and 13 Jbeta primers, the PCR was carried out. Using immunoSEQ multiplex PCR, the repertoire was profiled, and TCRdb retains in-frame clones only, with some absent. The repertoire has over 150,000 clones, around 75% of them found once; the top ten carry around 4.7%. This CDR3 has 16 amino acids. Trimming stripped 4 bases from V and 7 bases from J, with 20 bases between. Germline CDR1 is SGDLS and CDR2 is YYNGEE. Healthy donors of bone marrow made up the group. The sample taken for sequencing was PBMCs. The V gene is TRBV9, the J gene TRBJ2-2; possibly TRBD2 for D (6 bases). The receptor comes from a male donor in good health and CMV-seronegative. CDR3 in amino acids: CASSLGTSLGVGELFF. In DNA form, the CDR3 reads TGTGCCAGCAGCCTTGGGACTTCACTCGGGGTCGGGGAGCTGTTTTTT.